The present TCR beta chain was sequenced within a study of CD8+ T cells in alopecia areata. The treatment: oral pan-JAK inhibitor, 5-10 mg twice daily. Study conclusions and caveats: Elevated clonality characterized lesional scalp relative to normal scalp, particularly in alopecia totalis/universalis. On tofacitinib, scalp clonality and expanded CD8+ clones among top 100 fell significantly. Scalp and blood samples kept many expanded lesional clones throughout tofacitinib.

cDNA reverse transcribed from extracted RNA served as the sequencing template. Repertoires were generated with immunoSEQ multiplex PCR, while TCRdb's copy carries only in-frame clones and drops some. The table includes 95,000 to 100,000 clones, roughly 60% detected once. In germline, CDR1 is MGHRA, CDR2 YSYEKL. Trimming stripped 2 bases from V and 1 base from J, with 5 bases between. The CDR3 extends over 13 amino acids. On this clone itself: Antigen: not known.

The source was CD8+ T cells sorted from blood, collected at week 56, from a patient treated with tofacitinib. The J gene is TRBJ1-1, the V gene TRBV4-1, with unresolved D. This receptor was obtained from a human donor with alopecia areata. The CDR3: CASSQQENTEAFF. The CDR3 DNA follows: TGCGCCAGCAGCCAACAAGAGAACACTGAAGCTTTCTTT.